These 14 T cell receptor beta chains were sequenced from one sample in a study of molecular identifiers for immune sequencing clone quantification. MiXCR was run by TCRdb on the PCR reads, yielding one entry per CDR3 protein. The profile shows a few hundred thousand distinct CDR3 sequences, 20% to 25% of them singletons. Source material: naive CD8+ T cells from blood, with Jurkat cell RNA spiked in. Subset meaning: FACS-sorted CD8+CD4-CCR7+CD45RA+ naive T cells. The receptors shown here come from a human donor in good health. Some libraries in this study had Jurkat cell RNA spiked in.

V usage is TRBV5-1 and J usage is TRBJ1-1, with D tentatively TRBD1 (6 bases). Between the trimmed V and J ends, which lost 4 bases and 8 bases, there was a span of 12 bases. This CDR3 contains 12 residues. CDR1 is SGHRS and CDR2 is YFSETQ in the germline V gene. Written as DNA, the CDR3 is TGCGCCAGCAGCGTGACAGGTCCCGAAGCTTTCTTT. Translating gives CASSVTGPEAFF.

About this clonotype: No conserved phenylalanine or tryptophan ends this CDR3, so it is likely a read error. The chain has TRBV7-2 and TRBJ2-1; the D is unclear. CDR3 length equals 12 residues. Germline lookup yields CDR1 SGHTA and CDR2 FQGNSA. V lost 3 bases to trimming and J lost 7 bases, with 7 bases between them. CDR3 sequence (DNA): TGTGCCAGCAGCTTGTTGTGGAATGAGCAGTTCCTT. Translating it yields CASSLLWNEQFL.

A remark on this clonotype: A much larger clone differs from this one at a single base, so this may be a read error. As the CDR3 is not closed by the conserved phenylalanine or tryptophan, this likely results from a read error. The V gene is TRBV4-1, the J gene TRBJ1-1; 11 nucleotides align to TRBD1. The V and J ends lost 1 base and 3 bases, in that order; junction bases with no gene match: 10. The V gene's germline CDR1 is MGHRA and CDR2 YSYEKL. This CDR3 contains 18 residues. This CDR3 reads CASSQGSGTGGFYTEAFL. CDR3 coding DNA: TGCGCCAGCAGCCAAGGTTCCGGGACAGGGGGATTTTACACTGAAGCTTTCCTT.

DNA for the CDR3: TGTGCTAGTGGTTTGTCAGCGGACAAAACTAGCACAGATACGCAGTATTTT. It yields the protein CASGLSADKTSTDTQYF. This chain uses TRBV12-5 with TRBJ2-3; TRBD1 or TRBD2 may be the D gene (5 bases each). With 2 bases removed from V and 0 bases from J, the gap between germline ends came to 15 bases. In germline, CDR1 is LGHNT, CDR2 FRNRAP. The CDR3 has 17 amino acids.

This clonotype appeared many times. The chain employs TRBV27 and TRBJ1-1; a possible D gene is TRBD1 (6 bases). CDR3 length equals 14 residues. Germline CDR1 reads MNHEY; CDR2 reads SMNVEV (reference sequence). The V end lost 4 bases, the J end lost 6 bases, and 15 bases lay between the germline ends. The CDR3 DNA follows: TGTGCCAGCAGTTCGACAGGATTTTTAGCTGAAGCTTTCTTT. This translates into CASSSTGFLAEAFF.

This clonotype was recorded many times. The chain is built from TRBV27 and TRBJ1-3; D is undetermined. V was trimmed by 6 bases and J by 3 bases, leaving 3 bases between them. This CDR3 contains 11 residues. The germline V gene encodes CDR1 MNHEY and CDR2 SMNVEV (reference sequence). The CDR3 spells CASRIGNTIYF. CDR3 coding DNA: TGTGCCAGCAGGATTGGAAACACCATATATTTT.

Here the CDR3 reads CASSQDLGFGNTIYF. For the CDR3, the DNA is TGTGCCAGCAGCCAAGATCTGGGCTTTGGAAACACCATATATTTT. J is TRBJ1-3 and V is TRBV3-1; D remains ambiguous. The CDR3 contains 15 residues. CDR1 and CDR2 (germline): LGHDT, YNNKEL (reference sequence). Trimming took 0 bases from V and 3 from J, leaving 9 bases between them.

This clonotype was seen at least ten times. The rearrangement joins TRBV4-3 to TRBJ2-7; 9 nucleotides align to TRBD1. V shed 1 base and J 6 bases; nucleotides not matched to a gene: 7. Germline assignment: CDR1 LGHNA and CDR2 YSLEER. This CDR3 contains 15 residues. The CDR3 spells CASSQARDRVSEQYF. The CDR3 DNA is TGCGCCAGCAGCCAAGCCCGGGACAGGGTATCCGAGCAGTACTTC.

This clonotype was counted a few times. The chain uses TRBV6-1 and TRBJ2-2; 8 bases map to TRBD1. V was clipped by 3 bases and J by 9 bases; unmatched bases: 9. The CDR3 loop spans 15 amino acids. Looked up from germline, CDR1 is MNHNS and CDR2 is SASEGT. CDR3 bases: TGTGCCAGCAGTGATGGGACAGGCGTCGTTTGGGAGCTGTTTTTT. Protein: CASSDGTGVVWELFF.

This clonotype was found many times. This sequence joins TRBV12-3 or TRBV12-4 and TRBJ2-5; 12 bases are shared with TRBD1. V gave up 5 bases and J gave up 3 bases; unmatched junction bases: 7. The CDR3 runs 16 residues. Written as DNA, the CDR3 is TGTGCCAGCAGTCCCTCAGGGACAGGGGGCGAAGAGACCCAGTACTTC. Translated: CASSPSGTGGEETQYF.

The genes are TRBV27 and TRBJ2-7; TRBD1 aligns across 7 bases. The CDR3 runs 13 residues. The V gene end was trimmed by 6 bases and the J gene end by 2 bases; junction bases not matched to a gene: 4. CDR1 is MNHEY and CDR2 is SMNVEV in the germline V gene (reference sequence). CDR3 amino acids: CASRQGPAYEQYF. In nucleotides, the CDR3 is TGTGCCAGCAGACAGGGGCCTGCCTACGAGCAGTACTTC.

This clonotype has at least ten counts. This chain links TRBV29-1 with TRBJ2-3; 7 positions agree with TRBD2. Germline lookup yields CDR1 SQVTM and CDR2 ANQGSEA. The ends lost 1 base at V and 3 bases at J; junction bases unmatched: 7. This CDR3 is 15 amino acids long. CDR3 sequence (DNA): TGCAGCGTTGAAGGCGGACTAGGGGAAACAGATACGCAGTATTTT. Amino acid sequence: CSVEGGLGETDTQYF.

The chain has TRBV19 and TRBJ1-1; D is unresolved. From germline, CDR1 is LNHDA and CDR2 SQIVND (reference sequence). This CDR3 is built from 14 residues. Trimming shortened V by 3 bases and J by 1 base, and 9 bases separated the two germline ends. The CDR3 nucleotides are TGTGCCAGTAGTATCCCGGGAGGGAACACTGAAGCTTTCTTT. This codes for CASSIPGGNTEAFF.

Comments on this clonotype: Lacking the conserved final phenylalanine or tryptophan, this CDR3 likely reflects a read error. The chain carries TRBV4-1 and TRBJ2-3; 7 bases fit TRBD2. After removal of 0 bases from V and 2 bases from J, the junction contained 5 bases not matched to a gene. Per germline, CDR1 MGHRA and CDR2 YSYEKL. The CDR3 is 16 residues long. CDR3 sequence: CASSQERLAITDTQYL. As DNA, the CDR3 is TGCGCCAGCAGCCAAGAAAGACTAGCCATCACAGATACGCAGTATCTT.